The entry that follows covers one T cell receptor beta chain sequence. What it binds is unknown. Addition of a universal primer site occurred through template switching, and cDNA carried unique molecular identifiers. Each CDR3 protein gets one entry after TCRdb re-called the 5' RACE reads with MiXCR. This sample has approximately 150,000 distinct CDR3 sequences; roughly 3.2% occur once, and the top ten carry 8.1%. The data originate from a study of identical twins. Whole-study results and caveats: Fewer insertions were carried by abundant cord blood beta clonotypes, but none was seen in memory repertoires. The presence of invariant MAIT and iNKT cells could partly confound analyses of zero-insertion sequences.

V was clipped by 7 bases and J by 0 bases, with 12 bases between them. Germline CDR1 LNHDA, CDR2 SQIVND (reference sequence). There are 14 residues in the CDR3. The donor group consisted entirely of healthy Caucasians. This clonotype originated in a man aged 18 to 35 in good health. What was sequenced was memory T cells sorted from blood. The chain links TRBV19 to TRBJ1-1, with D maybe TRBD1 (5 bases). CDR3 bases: TGTGCCAGTATCACAGGAACCTTGAACACTGAAGCTTTCTTT. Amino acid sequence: CASITGTLNTEAFF. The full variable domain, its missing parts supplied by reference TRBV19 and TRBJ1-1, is DGGITQSPKYLFRKEGQNVTLSCEQNLNHDAMYWYRQDPGQGLRLIYYSQIVNDFQKGDIAEGYSVSREKKESFPLTVTSAQKNPTAFYLCASITGTLNTEAFFGQGTRLTVV.